A selection of T cell receptor beta chains follows, all from one sample in a study of human T cells and chemical hapten exposure. TCRdb recomputed calls from the RACE reads with MiXCR, one row per CDR3 protein. The profile shows more than 85,000 distinct CDR3 sequences, more than 7% of them singletons. The sequencing used whole blood, collected in connection with sensitization to the hapten diphenylcyclopropenone (DPC). These receptors were collected from a woman aged 40-49 years with alopecia areata. Some clones in this sample may be carry-over from other donors' samples. CDR3s include the opening cysteine and the closing phenylalanine or tryptophan. Each record gives: CDR3 protein, CDR3 DNA, D gene, V gene, clone size, J gene, CDR3 length. A D gene is named only where the DNA matches it firmly. Expanded clones are given a class, and other clones once, few, many or no size at all.

CDR3aa: CASSFGTARNEQFF
CDR3nt: TGTGCCAGCAGCTTCGGGACAGCCCGTAATGAGCAGTTCTTC
d_gene: TRBD1
v_gene: TRBV7-9
abundance: .
j_gene: TRBJ2-1
len: 14

CDR3aa: CASSPGTGMMTEAFF
CDR3nt: TGTGCCAGCAGTCCCGGGACAGGGATGATGACTGAAGCTTTCTTT
d_gene: TRBD1
v_gene: TRBV27
abundance: many
j_gene: TRBJ1-1
len: 15

CDR3aa: CASSLPGPTDTQYF
CDR3nt: TGTGCCAGCAGTTTGCCGGGACCCACAGATACGCAGTATTTT
d_gene: .
v_gene: TRBV28
abundance: .
j_gene: TRBJ2-3
len: 14

CDR3aa: CSHDRVEDGYTF
CDR3nt: TGCAGCCACGACAGGGTAGAAGATGGCTACACCTTC
d_gene: TRBD1
v_gene: TRBV29-1
abundance: few
j_gene: TRBJ1-2
len: 12

CDR3aa: CASSVQNTDFTDTQYF
CDR3nt: TGTGCCAGCAGCGTACAAAACACAGACTTCACAGATACGCAGTATTTT
d_gene: .
v_gene: TRBV7-9
abundance: many
j_gene: TRBJ2-3
len: 16

CDR3aa: CASSGHDAEAFF
CDR3nt: TGTGCCTCGTCGGGCCACGACGCTGAAGCTTTCTTT
d_gene: .
v_gene: TRBV10-3
abundance: many
j_gene: TRBJ1-1
len: 12

CDR3aa: CASRLPSGTGYSPLHF
CDR3nt: TGTGCCAGTCGCCTCCCATCCGGGACAGGGTATTCACCCCTCCACTTT
d_gene: TRBD1
v_gene: TRBV7-2
abundance: .
j_gene: TRBJ1-6
len: 16

CDR3aa: CASSHGTGRAETQYF
CDR3nt: TGTGCCAGCAGCCACGGGACAGGGAGAGCAGAGACCCAGTACTTC
d_gene: .
v_gene: TRBV3-2
abundance: few
j_gene: TRBJ2-5
len: 15

CDR3aa: CASSPPEGGNQPQHF
CDR3nt: TGTGCCAGCTCACCTCCCGAGGGTGGCAATCAGCCCCAGCATTTT
d_gene: .
v_gene: TRBV18
abundance: many
j_gene: TRBJ1-5
len: 15

CDR3aa: CASRDRGETQYF
CDR3nt: TGTGCCAGCCGGGACAGGGGTGAGACCCAGTACTTC
d_gene: TRBD1
v_gene: TRBV27
abundance: few
j_gene: TRBJ2-5
len: 12

CDR3aa: CASSPKAYNEQFF
CDR3nt: TGTGCCAGCAGCCCTAAAGCTTACAATGAGCAGTTCTTC
d_gene: .
v_gene: TRBV11-2
abundance: many
j_gene: TRBJ2-1
len: 13

CDR3aa: CASSLWGVGYTF
CDR3nt: TGTGCCAGCAGTTTATGGGGGGTCGGCTACACCTTC
d_gene: .
v_gene: TRBV12-3/TRBV12-4
abundance: many
j_gene: TRBJ1-2
len: 12

CDR3aa: CASSQGLQETQYF
CDR3nt: TGCGCCAGCAGCCAAGGACTTCAAGAGACCCAGTACTTC
d_gene: .
v_gene: TRBV5-1
abundance: many
j_gene: TRBJ2-5
len: 13

CDR3aa: CASTLGLEQFF
CDR3nt: TGCGCCAGCACCCTGGGGCTCGAGCAGTTCTTC
d_gene: .
v_gene: TRBV5-1
abundance: many
j_gene: TRBJ2-1
len: 11

CDR3aa: CASSLFAGSLGEKLFF
CDR3nt: TGTGCCAGCTCACTCTTTGCCGGGTCACTCGGAGAAAAACTGTTTTTT
d_gene: .
v_gene: TRBV18
abundance: .
j_gene: TRBJ1-4
len: 16

CDR3aa: CASSLTPQAGNTGELFF
CDR3nt: TGTGCCAGCAGCTTAACCCCCCAAGCGGGGAACACCGGGGAGCTGTTTTTT
d_gene: .
v_gene: TRBV7-3
abundance: .
j_gene: TRBJ2-2
len: 17

CDR3aa: CASSLAPEAFF
CDR3nt: TGTGCCAGCAGCTTAGCCCCTGAAGCTTTCTTT
d_gene: .
v_gene: TRBV7-9
abundance: few
j_gene: TRBJ1-1
len: 11

CDR3aa: CASSSTGTGYEQYF
CDR3nt: TGTGCCAGCAGCTCGACAGGGACCGGCTACGAGCAGTACTTC
d_gene: TRBD1
v_gene: TRBV11-2
abundance: few
j_gene: TRBJ2-7
len: 14

CDR3aa: CAIRGQSNEKLFF
CDR3nt: TGTGCCATCAGGGGACAGTCGAATGAAAAACTGTTTTTT
d_gene: TRBD1
v_gene: TRBV10-3
abundance: .
j_gene: TRBJ1-4
len: 13

CDR3aa: CASSQNWGANTEAFF
CDR3nt: TGCGCCAGCAGCCAAAACTGGGGGGCCAACACTGAAGCTTTCTTT
d_gene: .
v_gene: TRBV4-3
abundance: .
j_gene: TRBJ1-1
len: 15

CDR3aa: CASSSGASGWQETQYF
CDR3nt: TGTGCCAGCAGCTCCGGGGCTAGTGGTTGGCAAGAGACCCAGTACTTC
d_gene: .
v_gene: TRBV7-8
abundance: .
j_gene: TRBJ2-5
len: 16

CDR3aa: CAWSTGFVQPQHF
CDR3nt: TGTGCCTGGAGTACTGGGTTTGTTCAGCCCCAGCATTTT
d_gene: .
v_gene: TRBV30
abundance: .
j_gene: TRBJ1-5
len: 13